These 7 T cell receptor beta chains were sequenced from one sample in a study of T cells after yellow fever vaccination. TCRdb re-derived calls from the 5' RACE reads in MiXCR, one entry per CDR3 protein. Of just over 300,000 distinct CDR3 sequences detected, roughly 3.5% appear once; the ten largest clones hold roughly a quarter. The specimen comprised PBMCs, sampled on the day of the yellow fever booster vaccination. These TCRs come from a man younger than 30 who received the YFV17D yellow fever vaccine.

There are many counts of this clonotype. The rearrangement joins TRBV5-6 to TRBJ2-3; the D is unclear. Per germline, CDR1 SGHDT and CDR2 YYEEEE. The CDR3 extends over 15 amino acids. Deletions cut 4 bases from V and 5 bases from J, with 17 bases between. CDR3 DNA: TGTGCCAGCAGCCCGTATGTCCGTTCGGAAGATACGCAGTATTTT. This gives the protein CASSPYVRSEDTQYF. Combining the CDR3 with reference TRBV5-6 and TRBJ2-3 gives the whole variable domain DAGVTQSPTHLIKTRGQQVTLRCSPKSGHDTVSWYQQALGQGPQFIFQYYEEEERQRGNFPDRFSGHQFPNYSSELNVNALLLGDSALYLCASSPYVRSEDTQYFGPGTRLTVL.

Only a few counts were recorded for this clonotype. The chain has TRBV20-1 and TRBJ2-1; no clear D. Trimming took off 0 bases at V and 1 base at J, with 7 bases between the two ends. CDR1 and CDR2 from the germline V gene are DFQATT and SNEGSKA (reference sequence). This CDR3 region has 14 residues. CDR3: CSARDLGSYNEQFF. The CDR3 DNA is TGCAGTGCTAGAGATCTTGGTTCCTACAATGAGCAGTTCTTC.

This clonotype showed up just a few times. The J gene is TRBJ2-3, the V gene TRBV5-4; 12 bases align to TRBD2. This CDR3 region has 17 residues. V lost 4 bases to trimming and J lost 3 bases; unmatched junction nucleotides: 9. Germline V gene data show CDR1 as SGHNT and CDR2 as YYREEE (reference sequence). The DNA of the CDR3 is TGTGCCAGCAGCCCCGCTACTAGCGGGGGGTGGACAGATACGCAGTATTTT. It codes for CASSPATSGGWTDTQYF. Combining the CDR3 with reference TRBV5-4 and TRBJ2-3 gives the whole variable domain ETGVTQSPTHLIKTRGQQVTLRCSSQSGHNTVSWYQQALGQGPQFIFQYYREEENGRGNFPPRFSGLQFPNYSSELNVNALELDDSALYLCASSPATSGGWTDTQYFGPGTRLTVL.

This rearrangement joins TRBV4-3 to TRBJ2-1; possibly TRBD1 or TRBD2 for D (5 bases each). The CDR3 extends over 15 amino acids. V dropped 11 bases and J dropped 0 bases, with 17 bases sitting between them. Germline-derived CDR1 and CDR2 are LGHNA and YSLEER. In DNA form, the CDR3 reads TGCGCCTCCTCGGGGACGGGTTACTCCTACAATGAGCAGTTCTTC. Protein product: CASSGTGYSYNEQFF.

In this sample, this clonotype turned up many times. The CDR3: CASSLGLEISTDTQYF. In DNA form, the CDR3 reads TGTGCCAGCAGCTTAGGACTAGAAATAAGCACAGATACGCAGTATTTT. The V gene is TRBV5-5, the J gene TRBJ2-3, with TRBD2 matching over 7 bases. V lost 2 bases to trimming and J lost 0 bases; unmatched junction nucleotides: 6. The CDR3 is 16 amino acids. Germline lookup yields CDR1 SGHKS and CDR2 YYEKEE (reference sequence).

This clonotype was counted ten times or more. V is TRBV5-5 and J is TRBJ1-5; 8 bases agree with TRBD1. CDR3 size: 15 residues. In germline, CDR1 is SGHKS, CDR2 YYEKEE (reference sequence). The trim removed 1 base at V and 4 bases at J, leaving 4 bases unmatched. The CDR3 reads CASSLTGGDNQPQHF. CDR3 nucleotides: TGTGCCAGCAGCTTGACAGGGGGAGATAATCAGCCCCAGCATTTT.

This clonotype was detected only a few times. The rearrangement uses TRBV4-2 and TRBJ1-5, with TRBD1 matching 8 bases. Germline V lookup: CDR1 LGHNA, CDR2 YNFKEQ. V lost 0 bases, J lost 5 bases, and 0 bases stayed unmatched. This CDR3 spans 14 amino acids. The CDR3 DNA is TGTGCCAGCAGCCAAGAGACAGGGGATCAGCCCCAGCATTTT. Encoded protein: CASSQETGDQPQHF.